The next 6 T cell receptor beta chains were all read from a single sample in a study of blood T cell repertoires in COVID-19. Assay used: immunoSEQ multiplex PCR; TCRdb lists only in-frame clones, some missing. The sample has more than 40,000 clones, roughly 88% seen once. The source material was peripheral blood. The receptors were sampled from a human donor in a cohort sampled during active COVID-19. The donor label of this sample is uncertain.

The chain is built from TRBV5-1 and TRBJ2-7; 7 bases agree with TRBD1. From germline, CDR1 is SGHRS and CDR2 YFSETQ. The ends lost 5 bases at V and 6 bases at J; junction bases unmatched: 5. There are 12 residues in the CDR3. CDR3 DNA sequence: TGCGCCAGCAGAGCGACAGGGAGCGAGCAGTACTTC. Amino acids: CASRATGSEQYF.

The chain carries TRBV5-1 and TRBJ2-2; D is ambiguous. V lost 5 bases to trimming and J lost 3 bases, with 11 bases between them. Germline V lookup: CDR1 SGHRS, CDR2 YFSETQ. The CDR3 runs to 14 residues. CDR3 sequence reads: CASRSPGDTGELFF. In DNA, the CDR3 is TGCGCCAGCAGATCGCCCGGAGACACCGGGGAGCTGTTTTTT.

A single count supports this clone. The chain has TRBV11-2 and TRBJ2-7, with D possibly matching TRBD1 (6 bases). The CDR3 consists of 13 residues. In germline, CDR1 is SGHAT, CDR2 FQNNGV. The V gene lost 5 bases and the J gene lost 5 bases, with 13 bases spanning the gap. CDR3 DNA: TGTGCCAGCAGCCCCCTTGGGGGCCACGAGCAGTACTTC. This encodes CASSPLGGHEQYF.

The chain is built from TRBV24-1 and TRBJ2-1; TRBD2 might be the D (6 bases). Trimming removed 5 bases from V and 0 bases from J, with 19 bases in between. The CDR3 length is 18 residues. Germline V gives CDR1 KGHDR, CDR2 SFDVKD. The chain's CDR3 is CATSGALLGGSSYNEQFF. The CDR3 nucleotides are TGTGCCACCAGTGGGGCGCTGTTGGGGGGAAGCTCCTACAATGAGCAGTTCTTC.

The V gene is TRBV10-3, the J gene TRBJ2-1, with 8 bases aligning to TRBD2. Per the germline V gene, CDR1 is ENHRY and CDR2 is SYGVKD. The CDR3 covers 16 residues. V dropped 4 bases and J dropped 1; count of bases not matched to a gene: 6. The CDR3 nucleotides read TGTGCCATCAGTGTCGCAGCGGGGGCGTCCTACAATGAGCAGTTCTTC. It yields the protein CAISVAAGASYNEQFF.

The rearrangement joins TRBV13 to TRBJ2-1; no definite D call. Between the trimmed V and J ends, which lost 0 bases and 0 bases, there was a span of 6 bases. This CDR3 spans 15 amino acids. Germline CDR1 is PRHDT and CDR2 is FYEKMQ (reference sequence). This chain's CDR3 is CASSLGAHSYNEQFF. In nucleotides, the CDR3 is TGTGCCAGCAGCTTAGGGGCCCACTCCTACAATGAGCAGTTCTTC.